The TCR beta chain described here comes from a study of shared clonotypes between healthy human individuals. Study outcomes and limitations: Memory subsets generally showed smaller estimated richness than naive subsets did. Measured sharing among donors was expected to vary with sequencing depth.

As concerns this clone: Its antigen is unknown.

Assay: immunoSEQ multiplex PCR; the TCRdb copy retains only in-frame clones and omits some. Of around 2,100,000 clones listed, about 95% are singletons. Naive CD8 populations comprised CD45RO-negative cells positively selected for CCR7, excluding terminally differentiated effector memory CD45RA+ cells. Germline V gives CDR1 MNHNY, CDR2 SVGAGI (reference sequence). CDR3 length: 13 amino acids. With 2 bases removed from V and 7 bases from J, the gap between germline ends came to 11 bases. Sequencing used naive CD8+ T cells sorted from blood. The genes are TRBV6-6 and TRBJ1-2; no definite D call. The sequence was collected from a young man in good health. The CDR3 coding sequence is TGTGCCAGCAGTTACGAAAAGGGAGGTGGCTACACCTTC. This sequence encodes CASSYEKGGGYTF.